This T cell receptor beta chain derives from a study of Ad26.COV2.S vaccination and SARS-CoV-2 variants. Study context: The donor was enrolled in the Ad26.COV2.S arm of the COV1001 trial. Dosing was one shot or two shots 56 days apart.

Produced via immunoSEQ multiplex PCR; TCRdb's table is partial and in-frame only. The sample yields fewer than 500,000 clones, about 88% seen once. Regarding this clone: Its antigen is not known.

The V end lost 0 bases, the J end lost 2 bases, and 5 bases lay between the germline ends. Per the germline V gene, CDR1 is MNHEY and CDR2 is SVGEGT. The CDR3 totals 13 residues. Study observations and caveats: Comparability of non-spike TCR breadth was observed across vaccine and placebo recipients.

This sample's treatment: 15 to 20 received Ad26.COV2.S at low or high dose, single or two shots; 5 received placebo; per-sample allocation not given. Collection of the samples took place on day 63 after the first injection of vaccine or placebo. The chain links TRBV6-2 or TRBV6-3 to TRBJ2-7, with D unresolved. The sequenced sample was peripheral blood, obtained in a trial of Ad26.COV2.S vaccine versus placebo. The TCR sequence derives from a person aged 18-60 years who received the Ad26.COV2.S COVID-19 vaccine or a placebo. For the CDR3, the DNA is TGTGCCAGCAGTTACTCGACAACCTACGAGCAGTACTTC. It encodes CASSYSTTYEQYF.